These 13 T cell receptor beta chains came from one sample sequenced in a study of blood T cell repertoires in COVID-19. Libraries were prepared by immunoSEQ multiplex PCR; TCRdb keeps only in-frame clonotypes and omits some of them. The repertoire holds more than 200,000 clones, with approximately 81% as singletons. Sample: peripheral blood. Source of these receptors: a woman older than 75 with acute or convalescent COVID-19.

Remarks on this clone: This same CDR3 is encoded by further DNA sequences in the sample. V gene TRBV7-9 combines with J gene TRBJ2-1, with 7 positions matching TRBD2. Germline loops: CDR1 SEHNR, CDR2 FQNEAQ (reference sequence). The CDR3 length is 16 residues. J lost 2 bases, V lost 5 bases, and 9 bases had no gene match. In nucleotides, the CDR3 is TGTGCCAGCAGCCCACCGGGCGGGAGCGCCTACAATGAGCAGTTCTTC. Protein sequence: CASSPPGGSAYNEQFF.

This clone appeared a few times. The J gene is TRBJ2-5, the V gene TRBV3-1 (or the pseudogene TRBV3-2); 11 bases align to TRBD2. Germline CDR1 reads LGHDT; CDR2 reads YNNKEL (reference sequence). Trimming cost V 5 bases and J 1 base; bases outside gene matches: 6. This CDR3 has 16 residues. The CDR3 region has the DNA TGTGCCAGCAGCACTGGGACTAGCGGACCCCAAGAGACCCAGTACTTC. It codes for CASSTGTSGPQETQYF.

The V call is TRBV7-2, the J call TRBJ1-3; D possibly corresponds to TRBD1 (5 bases). The V gene lost 2 bases and the J gene lost 4 bases, with 12 bases spanning the gap. The CDR3 runs to 15 residues. Per the germline V gene, CDR1 is SGHTA and CDR2 is FQGNSA. CDR3 sequence: CASSLNGAIGNTIYF. CDR3 DNA: TGTGCCAGCAGCTTAAATGGGGCGATCGGAAACACCATATATTTT.

The V and J genes are TRBV10-3 and TRBJ2-7, with 7 bases matching TRBD1. The V gene's germline CDR1 is ENHRY and CDR2 SYGVKD. The CDR3 extends over 14 amino acids. V gave up 2 bases and J gave up 5 bases; unmatched junction bases: 6. The CDR3 nucleotides are TGTGCCATCAGTGAGAGACAGGGTTCCAACGAGCAGTACTTC. It is translated as CAISERQGSNEQYF.

The chain joins TRBV3-1 (or the pseudogene TRBV3-2) to TRBJ1-2; D may be TRBD1 (5 bases). Trimming shortened V by 1 base and J by 6 bases, and 12 bases separated the two germline ends. CDR3 length: 14 residues. Germline loops: CDR1 LGHDT, CDR2 YNNKEL (reference sequence). In DNA, the CDR3 is TGTGCCAGCAGCCAAGTTCAAGGGGTTAATGGCTACACCTTC. Protein product: CASSQVQGVNGYTF.

J is TRBJ1-5 and V is TRBV27; 12 nucleotides line up with TRBD1. With V trimmed by 4 bases and J by 6 bases, 10 bases remained unmatched. The length of the CDR3 is 17 residues. Germline CDR1 reads MNHEY; CDR2 reads SMNVEV (reference sequence). The CDR3 bases are TGTGCCAGCAGTTCCTTCAGGGACAGGGGGCTCAGTCAGCCCCAGCATTTT. Amino acids: CASSSFRDRGLSQPQHF.

A remark on this clone: This specimen includes other DNA sequences encoding the same CDR3. The CDR3, as DNA: TGTGCCAGCAGCTCTGGACTCTACAATGAGCAGTTCTTC. Translating gives CASSSGLYNEQFF. V gene TRBV6-2 or TRBV6-3 combines with J gene TRBJ2-1; perhaps TRBD2 as D (5 bases). V was cut by 6 bases and J by 3 bases, with 9 bases left in between. Germline lookup yields CDR1 MNHEY and CDR2 SVGEGT. This CDR3 comprises 13 residues.

This clone has a handful of counts. The chain's CDR3 is CASSLDSRGGPRREQYF. In nucleotides, the CDR3 is TGTGCCAGCAGCTTAGACTCCCGCGGGGGGCCCCGGCGGGAGCAGTACTTC. The chain recombines TRBV7-2 with TRBJ2-7; 8 bases are a match to TRBD2. The CDR3 is 17 amino acids. Germline CDR1 reads SGHTA; CDR2 reads FQGNSA. The junction had 15 bases not matched to a gene; V was cut back by 1 base and J by 7 bases.

This clone has more than one count but fewer than ten. The CDR3 sequence is CAGPGLAWSSYEQYF. The CDR3 DNA is TGTGCCGGGCCGGGACTAGCATGGAGCTCCTACGAGCAGTACTTC. This chain uses TRBV24-1 with TRBJ2-7; TRBD2 matches 9 bases. The CDR3 runs 15 residues. With 12 bases clipped from V and 0 bases from J, the junction kept 11 bases outside the gene matches. From germline, CDR1 is KGHDR and CDR2 SFDVKD.

The genes are TRBV19 and TRBJ2-3; the D gene is possibly TRBD1 (5 bases). There are 14 residues in the CDR3. Germline CDR1 LNHDA, CDR2 SQIVND (reference sequence). With 8 bases removed from V and 0 bases from J, the gap between germline ends came to 12 bases. CDR3 loop: CASGVQASTDTQYF. CDR3 sequence (DNA): TGTGCCAGTGGTGTACAGGCTAGCACAGATACGCAGTATTTT.

V gene TRBV7-3 combines with J gene TRBJ2-2, with TRBD2 matching over 9 bases. The germline gives CDR1 SGHTA, CDR2 FQGTGA. The CDR3 consists of 17 residues. V was clipped by 5 bases and J by 0 bases; unmatched bases: 7. The CDR3 loop is CASSPGVAGANTGELFF. The CDR3 DNA reads as TGTGCCAGCAGCCCAGGGGTAGCGGGAGCGAACACCGGGGAGCTGTTTTTT.

The rearrangement links TRBV7-3 to TRBJ2-5; TRBD2 matches at 10 bases. CDR1 and CDR2 (germline): SGHTA, FQGTGA. The CDR3 is 16 amino acids. The V gene end was trimmed by 4 bases and the J gene end by 0 bases; junction bases not matched to a gene: 5. This chain's CDR3 is CASSSGLAVNQETQYF. In DNA, the CDR3 is TGTGCCAGCAGCTCCGGACTAGCGGTAAACCAAGAGACCCAGTACTTC.

The V gene is TRBV15, the J gene TRBJ1-3; TRBD1 might be the D (5 bases). Germline CDR1 LNHNV, CDR2 YYDKDF (reference sequence). V was trimmed by 0 bases and J by 4 bases, leaving 13 bases between them. There are 16 residues in the CDR3. CDR3 sequence: CATSRDMAGPGNTIYF. In DNA form, the CDR3 reads TGTGCCACCAGCAGAGATATGGCAGGGCCCGGAAACACCATATATTTT.